This entry features one T cell receptor (beta chain) sequence. The CDR3 covers 14 residues. Germline-derived CDR1 and CDR2 are SGHAT and FQNNGV. Between the trimmed V and J ends, which lost 3 bases and 9 bases, there was a span of 16 bases. This entry is derived from a study of blood T cell repertoires in COVID-19. Overall study context: Samples taken during acute and convalescent COVID-19 were collected in the United States, Italy and Spain. PBMCs, B-cell-depleted T cells, or T cells were the source of the cDNA or gDNA that made up the material.

Methods used by the authors: Reference gene primer amplification gave estimated nucleated cell counts. Sequencing used immunoSEQ multiplex PCR; TCRdb keeps in-frame clones, though not all of them. Clone size and V and J calls were adopted from that table, with D and trimming inferred from the DNA. The table has about 360,000 clones, roughly 77% seen once. The receptor was isolated from a human donor with acute or convalescent COVID-19. The donor label of this sample is uncertain. Sequencing was done on a sample of peripheral blood. The chain has TRBV11-2 and TRBJ2-3, with D possibly matching TRBD2 (5 bases). The CDR3: CASSLGDSGITQYF. The CDR3 DNA reads TGTGCCAGCAGCTTGGGCGATTCCGGGATAACGCAGTATTTT.